This T cell receptor beta chain is drawn from a study of T cells in Graves' hyperthyroidism and ophthalmopathy. The germline CDR1 and CDR2 sequences are MNHEY and SMNVEV (reference sequence). This CDR3 spans 15 amino acids. V gave up 4 bases and J gave up 3 bases, with 16 bases separating them. This clonotype was detected many times. TCR beta CDR3 regions were amplified from RNA. Using the HTBI primer set, a first-round RT-PCR was run on the TCR CDR3. From the multiplex PCR reads, TCRdb called clonotypes with MiXCR, one entry per CDR3 protein. The sample records 600,000 or so distinct CDR3 sequences, 15% to 20% being singletons.

This clonotype was obtained from a woman in her 30s with Graves' hyperthyroidism. The chain links TRBV27 to TRBJ2-7; TRBD2 is a possible D gene (6 bases). The specimen sequenced was blood. The CDR3 region is CASSSLSGLNYEQYF. CDR3 in DNA: TGTGCCAGCAGTTCGCTAAGCGGGCTAAACTACGAGCAGTACTTC.